Following are 21 T cell receptor beta chains from one sample sequenced in a study of blood T cell repertoires in COVID-19. Sequencing was performed with immunoSEQ multiplex PCR; in TCRdb, only in-frame clones are kept and a portion is missing. The sample includes approximately 180,000 clones, around four fifths of them seen just once. Sequenced: PBMCs or T cells enriched from blood (not recorded which). The receptor set was obtained from a woman aged 50 to 65 who had recovered from COVID-19.

The chain has TRBV6-1 and TRBJ2-5, with TRBD1 matching over 8 bases. Germline-derived CDR1 and CDR2 are MNHNS and SASEGT. CDR3 length: 15 amino acids. V was clipped by 0 bases and J by 4 bases; unmatched bases: 4. This chain's CDR3 is CASSEAAGGAETQYF. The CDR3 nucleotides read TGTGCCAGCAGTGAAGCGGCAGGGGGCGCAGAGACCCAGTACTTC.

This clone was counted a single time. Written as DNA, the CDR3 is TGTGCCATCAGTCGGACCCAGGGCGAGAACACTGAAGCTTTCTTT. It translates to CAISRTQGENTEAFF. This chain joins TRBV10-3 and TRBJ1-1; weak D call: TRBD1 (5 bases). The V gene's germline CDR1 is ENHRY and CDR2 SYGVKD. This CDR3 is built from 15 residues. The V end was cut by 5 bases, the J end by 1 base, with 14 bases between.

This sequence joins TRBV19 and TRBJ2-2; D is ambiguous. V dropped 4 bases and J dropped 4 bases, with 10 bases sitting between them. The CDR3 has 14 residues. Germline V gives CDR1 LNHDA, CDR2 SQIVND (reference sequence). CDR3 loop: CASSTGESTGELFF. The CDR3 DNA is TGTGCCAGTAGTACCGGAGAAAGCACCGGGGAGCTGTTTTTT.

This clone was seen a few times. The chain links TRBV5-4 to TRBJ1-4; TRBD1 agrees at 9 bases. V gave up 4 bases and J gave up 0 bases; unmatched junction bases: 1. The CDR3 is 15 amino acids. CDR1 is SGHNT, CDR2 YYREEE, per germline (reference sequence). CDR3 protein: CASSRTGATNEKLFF. CDR3 DNA: TGTGCCAGCAGCCGGACAGGGGCAACTAATGAAAAACTGTTTTTT.

The chain combines TRBV11-2 with TRBJ2-2; 8 nucleotides line up with TRBD1. The ends lost 5 bases at V and 7 bases at J; junction bases unmatched: 15. Germline V gives CDR1 SGHAT, CDR2 FQNNGV. This CDR3 spans 17 amino acids. The CDR3 region is CASSPRTGRSVDGELFF. The DNA for the CDR3 is TGTGCCAGCAGCCCCCGGACAGGGCGTTCCGTAGACGGGGAGCTGTTTTTT.

The chain has TRBV2 and TRBJ2-1; D may be TRBD2 (5 bases). Germline lookup yields CDR1 SNHLY and CDR2 FYNNEI. Trimming removed 0 bases at V and 4 bases at J, with 13 bases between. There are 16 residues in the CDR3. CDR3 DNA: TGTGCCAGCAGTGAAGCGCTCGGCGGGTCTTACAATGAGCAGTTCTTC. It codes for CASSEALGGSYNEQFF.

The chain combines TRBV27 with TRBJ1-2, with a weak D call TRBD1 (6 bases). Germline lookup yields CDR1 MNHEY and CDR2 SMNVEV (reference sequence). The ends were cut back, 8 bases at V and 2 bases at J, with 9 bases in the middle. This CDR3 comprises 12 residues. In DNA form, the CDR3 reads TGTGCCAGCGGGGGCAGAAACTATGGCTACACCTTC. Protein: CASGGRNYGYTF.

J is TRBJ1-3 and V is TRBV6-6; maybe TRBD1 (5 bases). V dropped 2 bases and J dropped 4 bases, with 12 bases sitting between them. The CDR3 runs 15 residues. Germline V CDR1 and CDR2: MNHNY, SVGAGI (reference sequence). CDR3 loop: CASSYGEGRGNTIYF. The DNA of the CDR3 is TGTGCCAGCAGTTACGGGGAGGGGAGAGGAAACACCATATATTTT.

The rearrangement links TRBV19 to TRBJ1-5, with D unresolved. The germline CDR1 and CDR2 sequences are LNHDA and SQIVND (reference sequence). The CDR3 totals 14 residues. V was clipped by 3 bases and J by 0 bases, with 6 bases between them. Here the CDR3 DNA reads TGTGCCAGTAGTATGGGCAGTAGCAATCAGCCCCAGCATTTT. Amino acids: CASSMGSSNQPQHF.

The chain is built from TRBV30 and TRBJ1-5; 7 nucleotides align to TRBD1. In germline, CDR1 is GTSNPN, CDR2 SVGIG (reference sequence). The V and J ends lost 2 bases and 5 bases, in that order; junction bases with no gene match: 3. This CDR3 is 13 amino acids long. The CDR3 reads CAWSMTGYQPQHF. The CDR3 DNA is TGTGCCTGGAGTATGACAGGGTATCAGCCCCAGCATTTT.

The chain combines TRBV18 with TRBJ1-1; 7 bases are a match to TRBD1. Trimming cost V 3 bases and J 5 bases; bases outside gene matches: 3. This CDR3 contains 13 residues. Germline CDR1 reads KGHSH; CDR2 reads LQKENI. The CDR3 nucleotides read TGTGCCAGCTCACCTGACAGGGTTACTGAAGCTTTCTTT. This sequence encodes CASSPDRVTEAFF.

This clone appeared a few times. V and J are TRBV5-4 and TRBJ1-2, with TRBD1 matching 7 bases. The trim removed 0 bases at V and 8 bases at J, leaving 16 bases unmatched. This CDR3 region has 17 residues. Germline CDR1 reads SGHNT; CDR2 reads YYREEE (reference sequence). The CDR3 DNA reads as TGTGCCAGCAGCTTGGAGGGGGCGAGGAGGTGGGAAGAGGGCTACACCTTC. This encodes CASSLEGARRWEEGYTF. The whole variable domain, filled in from reference TRBV5-4 and TRBJ1-2, reads ETGVTQSPTHLIKTRGQQVTLRCSSQSGHNTVSWYQQALGQGPQFIFQYYREEENGRGNFPPRFSGLQFPNYSSELNVNALELDDSALYLCASSLEGARRWEEGYTFGSGTRLTVV.

The rearrangement joins TRBV28 to TRBJ1-2; TRBD1 agrees at 8 bases. With V trimmed by 5 bases and J by 4 bases, 6 bases remained unmatched. From germline, CDR1 is MDHEN and CDR2 SYDVKM. The CDR3 loop spans 14 amino acids. CDR3 bases: TGTGCCAGCAGTCCAGGACAGGGCGCCTATGGCTACACCTTC. It specifies CASSPGQGAYGYTF.

The gene calls are TRBV7-9 and TRBJ1-4, with D uncertain. Looked up from germline, CDR1 is SEHNR and CDR2 is FQNEAQ (reference sequence). V was cut by 1 base and J by 8 bases, with 11 bases left in between. The CDR3 sequence is 14 residues long. The CDR3 sequence is CASSLDSPKEKLFF. The CDR3 DNA follows: TGTGCCAGCAGCTTAGACAGTCCAAAAGAAAAACTGTTTTTT.

The V gene is TRBV7-2, the J gene TRBJ1-3; a weak D match, TRBD1 (5 bases). There are 14 residues in the CDR3. V lost 5 bases to trimming and J lost 7 bases, with 15 bases between them. CDR1 is SGHTA and CDR2 is FQGNSA in the germline V gene. The chain's CDR3 is CASSQIEGVNTIYF. The CDR3 DNA is TGTGCCAGCAGCCAGATAGAAGGGGTGAACACCATATATTTT.

The V and J genes are TRBV3-1 (or the pseudogene TRBV3-2) and TRBJ1-5; 8 nucleotides agree with TRBD1. With V trimmed by 0 bases and J by 2 bases, 6 bases remained unmatched. This CDR3 contains 17 residues. Germline-derived CDR1 and CDR2 are LGHDT and YNNKEL (reference sequence). The CDR3 DNA sequence: TGTGCCAGCAGCCAAGATTTTGGACAGGGTCGCAATCAGCCCCAGCATTTT. Translated, it gives CASSQDFGQGRNQPQHF.

The rearrangement joins TRBV7-9 to TRBJ2-2; TRBD2 matches at 10 bases. V shed 5 bases and J 5 bases; nucleotides not matched to a gene: 8. The CDR3 runs 16 residues. Germline V lookup: CDR1 SEHNR, CDR2 FQNEAQ (reference sequence). In DNA form, the CDR3 reads TGTGCCAGCAGCCCAGGACTAGCGGAATTTACCGGGGAGCTGTTTTTT. Its translation: CASSPGLAEFTGELFF. Variable domain in full (rest from reference TRBV7-9 and TRBJ2-2): DTGVSQNPRHKITKRGQNVTFRCDPISEHNRLYWYRQTLGQGPEFLTYFQNEAQLEKSRLLSDRFSAERPKGSFSTLEIQRTEQGDSAMYLCASSPGLAEFTGELFFGEGSRLTVL.

In DNA form, the CDR3 reads TGCGCCAGCAGCCAAGATTTCCCTGAGCGGGCCACCGGGGAGCTGTTTTTT. Protein: CASSQDFPERATGELFF. The V gene is TRBV4-3, the J gene TRBJ2-2; TRBD2 is a possible D gene (6 bases). The CDR3 contains 17 residues. Germline V gene data show CDR1 as LGHNA and CDR2 as YSLEER. The ends were cut back, 0 bases at V and 4 bases at J, with 15 bases in the middle.

This chain joins TRBV9 and TRBJ1-6, with D possibly being TRBD1 (5 bases). CDR1 and CDR2 from the germline V gene are SGDLS and YYNGEE. The V end was cut by 0 bases, the J end by 5 bases, with 12 bases between. This CDR3 spans 16 amino acids. CDR3: CASSVGGGGNNSPLHF. Here the CDR3 DNA reads TGTGCCAGCAGCGTAGGAGGCGGGGGAAATAATTCACCCCTCCACTTT.

The CDR3: CASSLRLTDSGNTIYF. The CDR3 region has the DNA TGTGCCAGCAGCCTTCGCTTAACAGATTCTGGAAACACCATATATTTT. The chain carries TRBV5-8 and TRBJ1-3, with no clear D. The germline CDR1 and CDR2 sequences are SGHTS and YDEGEE. The V end lost 4 bases, the J end lost 1 base, and 15 bases lay between the germline ends. This CDR3 region has 16 residues.

This clone was seen more than once but under ten times. The rearrangement joins TRBV28 to TRBJ2-1, with D tentatively TRBD1 (5 bases). Germline loops: CDR1 MDHEN, CDR2 SYDVKM. The CDR3 totals 12 residues. V was trimmed by 5 bases and J by 12 bases, leaving 14 bases between them. CDR3 protein: CASSLVQGGQFF. The CDR3 DNA is TGTGCCAGCAGTCTCGTCCAGGGTGGGCAGTTCTTC. Supplemented by reference TRBV28 and TRBJ2-1, the full variable domain reads DVKVTQSSRYLVKRTGEKVFLECVQDMDHENMFWYRQDPGLGLRLIYFSYDVKMKEKGDIPEGYSVSREKKERFSLILESASTNQTSMYLCASSLVQGGQFFGPGTRLTVL.